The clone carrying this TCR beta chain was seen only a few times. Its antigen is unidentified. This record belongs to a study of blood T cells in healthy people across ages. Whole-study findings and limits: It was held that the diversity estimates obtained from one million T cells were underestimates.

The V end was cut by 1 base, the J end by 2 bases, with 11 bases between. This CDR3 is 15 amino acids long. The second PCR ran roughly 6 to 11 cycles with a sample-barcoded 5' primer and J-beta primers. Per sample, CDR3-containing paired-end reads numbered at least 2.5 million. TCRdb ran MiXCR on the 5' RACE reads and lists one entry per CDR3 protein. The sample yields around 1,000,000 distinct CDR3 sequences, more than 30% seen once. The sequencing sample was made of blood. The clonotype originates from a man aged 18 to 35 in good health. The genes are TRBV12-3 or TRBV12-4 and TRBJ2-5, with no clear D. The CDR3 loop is CASSLGPMGQETQYF. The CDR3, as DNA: TGTGCCAGCAGTTTAGGACCGATGGGGCAAGAGACCCAGTACTTC.